These 9 T cell receptor beta chains share one sample of origin, sequenced in a study of regulatory T cells in long-lasting Graves disease. HTBI primers from iRepertoire and Arm-PCR of CDR3 regions yielded the TCR beta libraries. TCRdb processed the multiplex PCR reads anew with MiXCR; each CDR3 protein has one entry. Found here are over 450,000 distinct CDR3 sequences, around 13% of them singletons; the top ten hold 8.9%. Time point in this sample: newly diagnosed GD, antithyroid drugs for less than 3 months. Extracted PBMC RNA gave rise to the TCR library. This sample also appeared in a second study, on T cells in Graves' hyperthyroidism and ophthalmopathy.

Source: peripheral blood mononuclear cells (PBMCs), taken at new diagnosis, from a patient treated with antithyroid drugs. The receptor source for this set is a woman in her 30s with Graves disease.

In this sample, this clonotype turned up once. The rearrangement uses TRBV30 and TRBJ1-5, with a possible D match to TRBD1 (5 bases). This CDR3 has 13 amino acids. The germline V gene encodes CDR1 GTSNPN and CDR2 SVGIG (reference sequence). The ends were cut back, 5 bases at V and 5 bases at J, with 13 bases in the middle. The DNA of the CDR3 is TGTGCCTGGGGACGGACATCGTATCAGCCCCAGCATTTT. Its translation is CAWGRTSYQPQHF.

This clonotype was found many times. V is TRBV12-3 or TRBV12-4 and J is TRBJ2-1, with TRBD2 identical over 10 bases. This CDR3 is 20 amino acids long. Trimming removed 3 bases from V and 5 bases from J; junction bases left unmatched: 19. The chain's CDR3 is CASSFFVISETSGLHNEQFF. In DNA form, the CDR3 reads TGTGCCAGCAGTTTTTTCGTGATCTCAGAGACTAGCGGGCTACACAATGAGCAGTTCTTC.

The chain joins TRBV15 to TRBJ1-5; 7 positions agree with TRBD1. Germline V gene sequence: CDR1 LNHNV, CDR2 YYDKDF (reference sequence). Trimming cost V 3 bases and J 6 bases; bases outside gene matches: 5. CDR3 length: 14 amino acids. The chain's CDR3 is CATSSQGGSQPQHF. Written as DNA, the CDR3 is TGTGCCACCAGCAGTCAGGGGGGGAGTCAGCCCCAGCATTTT.

This clonotype was picked up many times. V usage is TRBV28 and J usage is TRBJ1-1, with no clear D. The CDR3 totals 11 residues. Trimming removed 1 base at V and 6 bases at J, with 3 bases between. In germline, CDR1 is MDHEN, CDR2 SYDVKM. The CDR3: CASSLYAEAFF. In DNA form, the CDR3 reads TGTGCCAGCAGTTTATATGCTGAAGCTTTCTTT. The full variable domain, in which reference TRBV28 and TRBJ1-1 provide the parts outside the CDR3, is DVKVTQSSRYLVKRTGEKVFLECVQDMDHENMFWYRQDPGLGLRLIYFSYDVKMKEKGDIPEGYSVSREKKERFSLILESASTNQTSMYLCASSLYAEAFFGQGTRLTVV.

This clonotype showed up many times. This chain links TRBV7-9 with TRBJ1-1; possibly TRBD1 for D (5 bases). V was pared by 3 bases and J by 3 bases, with 8 bases between. The CDR3 extends over 13 amino acids. Germline V gene data show CDR1 as SEHNR and CDR2 as FQNEAQ (reference sequence). CDR3 DNA sequence: TGTGCCAGCAGCTTTCCGGGGGACACTGAAGCTTTCTTT. This translates into CASSFPGDTEAFF.

This clonotype came up many times. The J gene is TRBJ2-1, the V gene TRBV11-2; TRBD2 matches at 7 bases. CDR1 and CDR2 from the germline V gene are SGHAT and FQNNGV. CDR3 size: 18 residues. Trimming took 0 bases from V and 1 from J; bases not matched to a gene: 9. CDR3 in amino acids: CASSLEARAGYSYNEQFF. In DNA form, the CDR3 reads TGTGCCAGCAGCTTAGAGGCGCGAGCGGGATATTCCTACAATGAGCAGTTCTTC.

J is TRBJ2-7 and V is TRBV3-1, with 9 bases that match TRBD1. V lost 4 bases and J lost 3; bases outside the gene matches: 22. This CDR3 has 20 amino acids. CDR1 is LGHDT, CDR2 YNNKEL, per germline (reference sequence). CDR3 nucleotides: TGTGCCAGCAGCCCTCCTGGACAGGGGAGACTTGGGGGCAGAGGCTACGAGCAGTACTTC. This gives the protein CASSPPGQGRLGGRGYEQYF.

This chain links TRBV28 with TRBJ2-5, with 12 positions matching TRBD1. Germline V gene lookup returns CDR1 MDHEN and CDR2 SYDVKM. The V gene end was trimmed by 5 bases and the J gene end by 5 bases; junction bases not matched to a gene: 9. This CDR3 spans 16 amino acids. CDR3 region: CASSVWGQGAGETQYF. DNA of the CDR3: TGTGCCAGCAGTGTTTGGGGACAGGGGGCCGGGGAGACCCAGTACTTC. Filled out from reference TRBV28 and TRBJ2-5, the complete variable domain reads DVKVTQSSRYLVKRTGEKVFLECVQDMDHENMFWYRQDPGLGLRLIYFSYDVKMKEKGDIPEGYSVSREKKERFSLILESASTNQTSMYLCASSVWGQGAGETQYFGPGTRLLVL.

The chain recombines TRBV20-1 with TRBJ1-1; 8 bases align to TRBD1. Looked up from germline, CDR1 is DFQATT and CDR2 is SNEGSKA (reference sequence). The CDR3 is 14 residues long. V dropped 3 bases and J dropped 4; count of bases not matched to a gene: 7. The CDR3: CSARDRVWSTEAFF. The CDR3 DNA reads as TGCAGTGCTAGGGACAGGGTTTGGTCCACTGAAGCTTTCTTT.